These 17 T cell receptor beta chains were sequenced from one sample in a study of shared clonotypes between healthy human individuals. Clones were sequenced by immunoSEQ multiplex PCR, and TCRdb holds only the in-frame ones, with some missing. The profile covers about 610,000 clones, with more than 95% appearing a single time and about 0.06% taken by the ten largest. Sequenced: naive CD4+ T cells sorted from blood. Described subset: CD45RA+ positively selected. All receptors derive from a woman in her 30s in good health.

The chain has TRBV28 and TRBJ2-4; 7 positions agree with TRBD1. V was clipped by 4 bases and J by 3 bases; unmatched bases: 6. Germline V gives CDR1 MDHEN, CDR2 SYDVKM. CDR3 length equals 15 residues. The CDR3 sequence: CASSSRQGSKNIQYF. The CDR3 coding sequence is TGTGCCAGCAGTTCCCGACAGGGCAGCAAAAACATTCAGTACTTC.

The genes are TRBV5-6 and TRBJ2-7, with 8 bases matching TRBD2. This CDR3 has 15 amino acids. V lost 1 base to trimming and J lost 2 bases; unmatched junction nucleotides: 5. Germline assignment: CDR1 SGHDT and CDR2 YYEEEE. CDR3 bases: TGTGCCAGCAGCTTGTCGCAAGCGGGAGCCTACGAGCAGTACTTC. The encoded protein is CASSLSQAGAYEQYF.

The CDR3 sequence: CASSMGTGGSEKLFF. DNA of the CDR3: TGCGCCAGCAGCATGGGGACAGGGGGCAGTGAAAAACTGTTTTTT. The V call is TRBV5-1, the J call TRBJ1-4, with 12 bases that match TRBD1. After removal of 4 bases from V and 7 bases from J, the junction contained 5 bases not matched to a gene. CDR3 size: 15 residues. The germline CDR1 and CDR2 sequences are SGHRS and YFSETQ. The complete variable domain, with remaining parts taken from reference TRBV5-1 and TRBJ1-4, reads KAGVTQTPRYLIKTRGQQVTLSCSPISGHRSVSWYQQTPGQGLQFLFEYFSETQRNKGNFPGRFSGRQFSNSRSEMNVSTLELGDSALYLCASSMGTGGSEKLFFGSGTQLSVL.

The chain has TRBV6-5 and TRBJ2-2; D is unclear. The CDR3 consists of 13 residues. Trimming left V 2 bases short and J 4 bases short, with 5 bases between. In germline, CDR1 is MNHEY, CDR2 SVGAGI. The CDR3 bases are TGTGCCAGCAGTTACCCCCTCACCGGGGAGCTGTTTTTT. This gives the protein CASSYPLTGELFF.

The chain is built from TRBV11-2 and TRBJ2-2, with D perhaps TRBD1 or TRBD2 (5 bases each). Germline V gene lookup returns CDR1 SGHAT and CDR2 FQNNGV. Trimming removed 3 bases from V and 13 bases from J, with 12 bases in between. This CDR3 comprises 12 residues. CDR3 loop: CASSLGVAGLFF. CDR3 bases: TGTGCCAGCAGCTTGGGGGTAGCTGGGCTGTTTTTT.

The V and J genes are TRBV5-1 and TRBJ1-5, with 9 bases fitting TRBD1. The CDR3 consists of 17 residues. V gave up 4 bases and J gave up 0 bases; unmatched junction bases: 8. Germline CDR1 SGHRS, CDR2 YFSETQ. DNA of the CDR3: TGCGCCAGCAGCCCCCGGGACAGGGAGAGTAGCAATCAGCCCCAGCATTTT. Translating gives CASSPRDRESSNQPQHF.

The chain recombines TRBV28 with TRBJ2-1, with TRBD1 matching over 8 bases. The CDR3 spans 14 residues. V trimming: 10 bases; J trimming: 0 bases; junction bases outside the gene matches: 5. Germline V CDR1 and CDR2: MDHEN, SYDVKM. The CDR3 nucleotides are TGTGCCACCGGGGACAGGAGCTCCTACAATGAGCAGTTCTTC. Translating it yields CATGDRSSYNEQFF.

V and J are TRBV19 and TRBJ2-7; 13 nucleotides align to TRBD2. The junction had 3 bases not matched to a gene; V was cut back by 6 bases and J by 4 bases. Germline V lookup: CDR1 LNHDA, CDR2 SQIVND (reference sequence). This CDR3 is built from 14 residues. The DNA of the CDR3 is TGTGCCAGTAGAAGACTAGCGGGAGGTTACGAGCAGTACTTC. It is translated as CASRRLAGGYEQYF.

The J gene is TRBJ2-5, the V gene TRBV4-1, with D perhaps matching TRBD1 (6 bases). CDR3 size: 15 residues. Germline V gene lookup returns CDR1 MGHRA and CDR2 YSYEKL. Trimming shortened V by 4 bases and J by 5 bases, and 17 bases separated the two germline ends. CDR3 in DNA: TGCGCCAGCAGCCGCGAGGGCCCAGGGGCGGAGACCCAGTACTTC. Its protein is CASSREGPGAETQYF.

J is TRBJ1-4 and V is TRBV18; D is perhaps TRBD1 (5 bases). The CDR3 has 14 amino acids. Germline CDR1 reads KGHSH; CDR2 reads LQKENI. V shed 3 bases and J shed 4 bases, with 9 bases lying between them. Written as DNA, the CDR3 is TGTGCCAGCTCACCGGGACTTAATAATGAAAAACTGTTTTTT. Amino acids: CASSPGLNNEKLFF.

The chain has TRBV15 and TRBJ1-2; D is unresolved. This CDR3 is 12 amino acids long. Trimming shortened V by 0 bases and J by 7 bases, and 6 bases separated the two germline ends. Germline CDR1 reads LNHNV; CDR2 reads YYDKDF (reference sequence). The chain's CDR3 is CATSRDWVGYTF. The CDR3 DNA reads TGTGCCACCAGCAGAGATTGGGTTGGCTACACCTTC.

V is TRBV19 and J is TRBJ2-5; TRBD2 matches 9 bases. Germline V gene sequence: CDR1 LNHDA, CDR2 SQIVND (reference sequence). This CDR3 contains 16 residues. The trim removed 0 bases at V and 2 bases at J, leaving 4 bases unmatched. CDR3 sequence: CASSIDAAGGQETQYF. Here the CDR3 DNA reads TGTGCCAGTAGTATAGATGCGGCGGGAGGGCAAGAGACCCAGTACTTC.

The V and J genes are TRBV30 and TRBJ2-2; D gene unclear. Trimming left V 5 bases short and J 4 bases short, with 26 bases between. The CDR3 length is 18 residues. Per germline, CDR1 GTSNPN and CDR2 SVGIG (reference sequence). This CDR3 reads CAWALLSHTALRTGELFF. The DNA of the CDR3 is TGTGCCTGGGCCCTCCTGTCCCATACAGCTCTGCGCACCGGGGAGCTGTTTTTT.

The genes are TRBV18 and TRBJ2-7; a weak D match, TRBD1 (6 bases). Germline V CDR1 and CDR2: KGHSH, LQKENI. Trimming stripped 3 bases from V and 6 bases from J, with 12 bases between. This CDR3 region has 13 residues. This CDR3 reads CASSPNRAPEQYF. The CDR3 coding sequence is TGTGCCAGCTCACCGAACAGGGCCCCCGAGCAGTACTTC.

CDR3 coding DNA: TGTGCCAGCAGCTTAGGCCTCAGCACAGATACGCAGTATTTT. It encodes CASSLGLSTDTQYF. The V call is TRBV7-2, the J call TRBJ2-3; no definite D call. The CDR3 loop spans 14 amino acids. The germline V gene encodes CDR1 SGHTA and CDR2 FQGNSA. Trimming took off 1 base at V and 0 bases at J, with 5 bases between the two ends. Full variable domain (outside the CDR3, taken from reference TRBV7-2 and TRBJ2-3): GAGVSQSPSNKVTEKGKDVELRCDPISGHTALYWYRQSLGQGLEFLIYFQGNSAPDKSGLPSDRFSAERTGGSVSTLTIQRTQQEDSAVYLCASSLGLSTDTQYFGPGTRLTVL.

The rearrangement links TRBV2 to TRBJ2-7, with TRBD1 identical over 7 bases. Germline CDR1 and CDR2: SNHLY and FYNNEI. The CDR3 totals 14 residues. V was pared by 6 bases and J by 1 base, with 6 bases of the junction left unmatched. The CDR3 protein is CASREDRFSYEQYF. The CDR3 nucleotides read TGTGCCAGCAGAGAGGACAGGTTTTCCTACGAGCAGTACTTC.

The rearrangement uses TRBV10-1 and TRBJ2-2, with D perhaps matching TRBD1 or TRBD2 (5 bases each). This CDR3 has 14 residues. The V gene lost 0 bases and the J gene lost 6 bases, with 8 bases spanning the gap. The germline V gene has CDR1 WNHNN and CDR2 SYGVQD (reference sequence). CDR3: CASSESGTAGELFF. CDR3 nucleotide sequence: TGCGCCAGCAGTGAGTCCGGGACGGCCGGGGAGCTGTTTTTT.